Presented here are 15 T cell receptor beta chains from one specimen sequenced in a study of T-cell reconstitution after alpha-beta-depleted transplantation in children. Construction of the TCRbeta library involved unique molecular identifiers. TCRdb called the PCR reads again in MiXCR, with one record for every CDR3 protein. The repertoire holds almost 500,000 distinct CDR3 sequences, with about 10% as singletons. Here the sequenced sample was PBMCs, taken before TCRalphabeta/CD19-depleted stem cell transplant. These receptor sequences come from a child aged 2 to 15 with inherited bone marrow failure, due to receive a stem cell transplant.

A word on this clonotype: A read error may explain this, as a much larger clone is one base away. CDR3 loop: CASSKRRQPNAQFF. As DNA, the CDR3 is TGTGCCAGCAGCAAAAGGAGGCAGCCCAATGCGCAGTTCTTC. V usage is TRBV21-1 and J usage is TRBJ2-1; TRBD2, the table's D call, lacks a check against the DNA. TRBV21-1 counts as a pseudogene. The CDR3 runs to 14 residues.

This clonotype was recorded at least ten times. The rearrangement joins TRBV11-2 to TRBJ1-1; no clear D. Germline V lookup: CDR1 SGHAT, CDR2 FQNNGV. The CDR3 is made up of 14 amino acids. V was shortened by 1 base and J by 2 bases, with 8 bases between the two germline ends. This chain's CDR3 is CASSLAALNTEAFF. In nucleotides, the CDR3 is TGTGCCAGCAGCTTAGCGGCACTAAACACTGAAGCTTTCTTT.

This clonotype has just a few counts. The V gene is TRBV27, the J gene TRBJ2-7; no clear D. Germline CDR1 MNHEY, CDR2 SMNVEV (reference sequence). The CDR3 extends over 13 amino acids. Trimming removed 8 bases from V and 1 base from J, with 12 bases in between. CDR3 coding DNA: TGTGCCAGCGCCCGAGAAAGGTCCTACGAGCAGTACTTC. Amino acids: CASARERSYEQYF.

This clonotype was seen a handful of times. The chain couples TRBV7-2 to TRBJ2-3, with TRBD2 matching over 8 bases. V lost 5 bases to trimming and J lost 5 bases; unmatched junction nucleotides: 6. Germline V gene lookup returns CDR1 SGHTA and CDR2 FQGNSA. This CDR3 contains 14 residues. In DNA form, the CDR3 reads TGTGCCAGCAGCCCCGGGGGGGGGTTAGATACGCAGTATTTT. This translates into CASSPGGGLDTQYF.

About this clonotype itself: Being one base from a much bigger clone, this may be a read error. The chain recombines TRBV6-2 or TRBV6-3 with TRBJ2-7; D is perhaps TRBD2 (6 bases). Germline lookup yields CDR1 MNHEY and CDR2 SVGEGT. The CDR3 runs 11 residues. The V end lost 10 bases, the J end lost 10 bases, and 17 bases lay between the germline ends. The CDR3 region is CAIRRARDQYF. CDR3 in DNA: TGTGCCATAAGGAGGGCCAGGGACCAGTACTTC.

This clonotype was counted many times. V gene TRBV27 combines with J gene TRBJ2-4; TRBD1 matches at 11 bases. Germline assignment: CDR1 MNHEY and CDR2 SMNVEV (reference sequence). V lost 3 bases to trimming and J lost 13 bases; unmatched junction nucleotides: 8. CDR3 size: 14 residues. The chain's CDR3 is CASSFPGQGGTQYF. The CDR3 DNA sequence: TGTGCCAGCAGTTTTCCGGGACAGGGGGGAACCCAGTACTTC.

This clonotype was seen ten or more times. The V gene is TRBV18, the J gene TRBJ1-2; D gene uncertain. Germline assignment: CDR1 KGHSH and CDR2 LQKENI. V dropped 3 bases and J dropped 2 bases, with 16 bases sitting between them. The CDR3 sequence is 16 residues long. The CDR3 DNA reads as TGTGCCAGCTCACCCGGATGGAACAGCCAGAACTATGGCTACACCTTC. Translated, it gives CASSPGWNSQNYGYTF.

This chain connects TRBV5-6 to TRBJ2-1; 9 nucleotides match TRBD2. Germline V gives CDR1 SGHDT, CDR2 YYEEEE. This CDR3 comprises 18 residues. V shed 4 bases and J 6 bases; nucleotides not matched to a gene: 17. The CDR3 spells CASSPHGAAGGPSNEQFF. CDR3 coding DNA: TGTGCCAGCAGCCCCCATGGTGCCGCGGGAGGGCCTTCCAATGAGCAGTTCTTC.

A word on this clonotype: With a much larger clone just one base away, this may be a read error. The CDR3 nucleotides are TGTGCCAGCAGCAAACAACAGGGGAGATACGAGCAGGACTTC. This gives the protein CASSKQQGRYEQDF. This chain connects TRBV21-1 to TRBJ2-7; the table's D gene call, TRBD1, was not cross checked with the DNA. TRBV21-1 is given as a pseudogene. The CDR3 is made up of 14 amino acids.

The chain is built from TRBV6-5 and TRBJ1-6, with TRBD1 matching over 7 bases. The CDR3 runs to 15 residues. CDR1 and CDR2 from the germline V gene are MNHEY and SVGAGI. V was clipped by 0 bases and J by 8 bases; unmatched bases: 4. CDR3 DNA sequence: TGTGCCAGCAGTTACTCTGGGCAGGGGGATTCACCCCTCCACTTT. As protein: CASSYSGQGDSPLHF.

This clonotype was counted at least ten times. The genes are TRBV12-3 or TRBV12-4 and TRBJ2-5; D not resolved. V dropped 1 base and J dropped 9 bases, with 9 bases sitting between them. This CDR3 region has 12 residues. The CDR3: CASSLERSPQYF. The CDR3, as DNA: TGTGCCAGCAGTTTAGAAAGGTCCCCCCAGTACTTC.

This clonotype was seen many times. The chain uses TRBV29-1 and TRBJ2-5, with TRBD2 matching 7 bases. This CDR3 spans 14 amino acids. CDR1 and CDR2 (germline): SQVTM, ANQGSEA. The J segment lost 5 bases and the V segment lost 2 bases, leaving 8 bases of the junction unmatched. CDR3 protein: CSVEWGTTLETQYF. In DNA, the CDR3 is TGCAGCGTTGAATGGGGGACTACCTTGGAGACCCAGTACTTC.

This chain connects TRBV12-3 or TRBV12-4 to TRBJ2-3; maybe TRBD2 (5 bases). The CDR3 totals 18 residues. Trimming pared 0 bases from V and 0 bases from J, leaving 16 bases between. CDR3 sequence: CASSLALRTSASTDTQYF. The CDR3 bases are TGTGCCAGCAGTTTAGCGCTGCGGACTTCGGCTAGCACAGATACGCAGTATTTT.

J is TRBJ1-5 and V is TRBV6-1, with TRBD1 matching 12 bases. Germline loops: CDR1 MNHNS, CDR2 SASEGT. This CDR3 has 14 residues. Trimming cost V 6 bases and J 6 bases; bases outside gene matches: 3. The CDR3 protein is CASSRDRGPQPQHF. CDR3 DNA: TGTGCCAGCAGCCGGGACAGGGGGCCTCAGCCCCAGCATTTT.

The chain couples TRBV3-1 to TRBJ2-3; possible D gene TRBD2, 5 bases. The CDR3 has 17 amino acids. V was clipped by 1 base and J by 6 bases, with 20 bases between them. Germline-derived CDR1 and CDR2 are LGHDT and YNNKEL (reference sequence). The CDR3 protein is CASSQGLEGVSADTQYF. The DNA for the CDR3 is TGTGCCAGCAGCCAAGGTTTAGAGGGCGTCTCCGCGGATACGCAGTATTTT.